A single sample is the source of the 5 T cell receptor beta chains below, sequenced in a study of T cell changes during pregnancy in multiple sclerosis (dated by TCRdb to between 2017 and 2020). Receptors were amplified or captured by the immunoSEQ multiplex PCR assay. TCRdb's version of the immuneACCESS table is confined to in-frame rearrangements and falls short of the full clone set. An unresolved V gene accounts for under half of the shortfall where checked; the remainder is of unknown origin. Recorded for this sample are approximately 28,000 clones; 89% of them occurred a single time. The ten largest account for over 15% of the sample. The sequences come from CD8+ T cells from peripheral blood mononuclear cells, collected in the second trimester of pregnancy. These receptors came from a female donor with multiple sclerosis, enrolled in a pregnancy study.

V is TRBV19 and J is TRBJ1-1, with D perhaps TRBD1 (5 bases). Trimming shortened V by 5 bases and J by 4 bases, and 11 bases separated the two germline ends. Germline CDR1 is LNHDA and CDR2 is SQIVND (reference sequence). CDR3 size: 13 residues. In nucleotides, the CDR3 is TGTGCCAGTAGTCCGCAGGGTGGCACTGAAGCTTTCTTT. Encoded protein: CASSPQGGTEAFF.

CDR3 region: CASSQVRTTGTPYEQYF. DNA of the CDR3: TGTGCCAGCAGCCAAGTCCGCACCACCGGGACTCCCTACGAGCAGTACTTC. The chain combines TRBV14 with TRBJ2-7; maybe TRBD2 (6 bases). The CDR3 is 17 amino acids. Trimming took off 1 base at V and 2 bases at J, with 18 bases between the two ends. Germline CDR1 SGHDN, CDR2 FVKESK.

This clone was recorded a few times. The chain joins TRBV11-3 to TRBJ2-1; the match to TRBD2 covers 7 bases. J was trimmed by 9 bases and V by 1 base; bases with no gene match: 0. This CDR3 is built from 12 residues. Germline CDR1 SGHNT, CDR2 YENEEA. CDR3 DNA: TGTGCCAGCAGCTTAGGCGGGAGTGAGCAGTTCTTC. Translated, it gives CASSLGGSEQFF.

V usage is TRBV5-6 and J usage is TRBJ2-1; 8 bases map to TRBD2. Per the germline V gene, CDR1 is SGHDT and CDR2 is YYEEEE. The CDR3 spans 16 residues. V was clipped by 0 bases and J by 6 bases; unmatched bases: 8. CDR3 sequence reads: CASSLAGTRAGNEQFF. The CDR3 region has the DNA TGTGCCAGCAGCTTGGCCGGGACTAGGGCAGGCAATGAGCAGTTCTTC.

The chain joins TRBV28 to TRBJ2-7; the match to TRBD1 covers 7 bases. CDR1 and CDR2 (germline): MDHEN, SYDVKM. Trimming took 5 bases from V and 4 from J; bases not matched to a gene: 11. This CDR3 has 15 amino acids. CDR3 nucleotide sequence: TGTGCCAGCAGTCCCCTCCTCGACAGGGCATACGAGCAGTACTTC. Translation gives CASSPLLDRAYEQYF.